A single sample gave rise to the 2 T cell receptor beta chains below, sequenced in a study of T-cell reconstitution after alpha-beta-depleted transplantation in children. Preparing the TCRbeta library involved the use of unique molecular identifiers. MiXCR, applied by TCRdb to the PCR reads, yields one record per CDR3 protein. The sample lists roughly 500,000 distinct CDR3 sequences; approximately 20% were seen once. The sequencing here drew on PBMCs from the stem cell graft donor, taken from the stem cell graft. All receptors derive from a human donor who donated a stem cell graft to a child with acute lymphoblastic leukemia.

This clonotype was counted between two and nine times. The rearrangement links TRBV5-1 to TRBJ2-1; the D gene is possibly TRBD2 (5 bases). The CDR3 extends over 15 amino acids. CDR1 and CDR2 (germline): SGHRS, YFSETQ. The ends were cut back, 4 bases at V and 0 bases at J, with 11 bases in the middle. CDR3 DNA sequence: TGCGCCAGCAGCCTGGACTTCACCTCCTACAATGAGCAGTTCTTC. Protein product: CASSLDFTSYNEQFF.

This clonotype was observed a few times. This sequence joins TRBV29-1 and TRBJ2-1; TRBD1 matches at 7 bases. J gave up 0 bases and V 3 bases, and 8 bases lay outside the gene matches. The CDR3 loop spans 16 amino acids. The germline gives CDR1 SQVTM, CDR2 ANQGSEA. The CDR3 region has the DNA TGCAGCGTTGAGGGTCGACAGGGATCCTCCTACAATGAGCAGTTCTTC. Translated: CSVEGRQGSSYNEQFF.